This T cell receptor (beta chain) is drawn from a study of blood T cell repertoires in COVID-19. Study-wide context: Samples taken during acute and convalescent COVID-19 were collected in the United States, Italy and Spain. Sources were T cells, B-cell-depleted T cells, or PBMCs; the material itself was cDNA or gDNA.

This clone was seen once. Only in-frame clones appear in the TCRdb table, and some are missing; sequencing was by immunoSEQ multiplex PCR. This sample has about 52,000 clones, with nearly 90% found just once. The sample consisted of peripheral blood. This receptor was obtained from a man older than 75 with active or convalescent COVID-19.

This CDR3 reads CASSPPGERTQYF. The CDR3 DNA sequence: TGTGCCAGCAGCCCACCAGGGGAGAGAACGCAGTATTTT. The rearrangement uses TRBV7-2 and TRBJ2-3; D possibly corresponds to TRBD1 (6 bases). Germline CDR1 is SGHTA and CDR2 is FQGNSA. CDR3 length: 13 amino acids. V lost 5 bases to trimming and J lost 9 bases, with 15 bases between them.